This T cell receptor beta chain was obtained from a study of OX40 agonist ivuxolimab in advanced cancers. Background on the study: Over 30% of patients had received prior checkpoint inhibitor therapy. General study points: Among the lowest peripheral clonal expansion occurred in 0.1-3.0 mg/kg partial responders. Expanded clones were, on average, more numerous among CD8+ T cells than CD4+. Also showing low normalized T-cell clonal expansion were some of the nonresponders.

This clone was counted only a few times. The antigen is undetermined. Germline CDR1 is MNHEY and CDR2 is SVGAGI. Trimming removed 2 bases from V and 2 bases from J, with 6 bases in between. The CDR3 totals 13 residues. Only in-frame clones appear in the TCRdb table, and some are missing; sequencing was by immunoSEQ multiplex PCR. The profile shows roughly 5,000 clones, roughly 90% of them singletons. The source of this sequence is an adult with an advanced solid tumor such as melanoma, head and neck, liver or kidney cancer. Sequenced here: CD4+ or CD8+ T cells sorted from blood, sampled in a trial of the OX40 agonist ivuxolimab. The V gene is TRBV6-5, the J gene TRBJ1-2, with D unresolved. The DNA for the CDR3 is TGTGCCAGCAGTTACAGGGAGAACTATGGCTACACCTTC. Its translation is CASSYRENYGYTF.